Listed below are T cell receptor beta chains from one sample, sequenced in a study of blood T cell repertoires in COVID-19. Produced via immunoSEQ multiplex PCR; TCRdb's table is partial and in-frame only. The sample has approximately 250,000 clones; 86% are singletons. The sequenced material came from peripheral blood. These receptors all come from a man aged 30 to 45 who had recovered from COVID-19. CDR3s include the opening cysteine and the closing phenylalanine or tryptophan. The D gene is left open where the match is weak. Where a row states a size, it is once, few, many or the class of an expanded clone; other rows omit it.

size	D	J	V	CDR3	DNA
NA	TRBD1	TRBJ2-7	TRBV6-5	CASRSGQGVHEQYF	TGTGCCAGCCGCTCGGGACAGGGCGTCCACGAGCAGTACTTC
NA	TRBD2	TRBJ2-2	TRBV6-4	CASSPSGGYTGELFF	TGTGCCAGCAGCCCTAGCGGGGGCTACACCGGGGAGCTGTTTTTT
NA	NA	TRBJ1-6	TRBV6-7	CASSYSNRGALRHSPLHF	TGTGCCAGCAGTTACTCTAACCGGGGGGCCTTGAGGCATTCACCCCTCCACTTT
NA	NA	TRBJ2-5	TRBV18	CASSEAGTSEGTQYF	TGTGCCAGCTCCGAAGCGGGGACATCCGAAGGGACCCAGTACTTC
NA	NA	TRBJ1-3	TRBV30	CAWKSFAGAFLSSGNTIYF	TGTGCCTGGAAAAGTTTCGCGGGGGCCTTCTTAAGCTCTGGAAACACCATATATTTT
once	TRBD1	TRBJ2-7	TRBV6-5	CASSYSKGGPYEQYF	TGTGCCAGCAGTTACTCGAAAGGGGGCCCCTACGAGCAGTACTTC
NA	NA	TRBJ2-5	TRBV15	CATSRHSAGEETQYF	TGTGCCACCAGCAGACATTCGGCAGGGGAAGAGACCCAGTACTTC
NA	TRBD1	TRBJ1-1	TRBV6-5	CASSYSGQLDTEAFF	TGTGCCAGCAGTTACTCGGGACAGCTGGACACTGAAGCTTTCTTT
NA	NA	TRBJ2-2	TRBV9	CASSERVVVGTGELFF	TGTGCCAGCAGCGAGAGGGTGGTGGTTGGGACCGGGGAGCTGTTTTTT
NA	TRBD2	TRBJ2-7	TRBV5-1	CASSLTERGVDEQYF	TGCGCCAGCAGCCTAACCGAGCGGGGGGTGGACGAGCAGTACTTC
NA	NA	TRBJ1-5	TRBV2	CASSENGWTVSNQPQHF	TGTGCCAGCAGTGAAAATGGGTGGACAGTAAGCAATCAGCCCCAGCATTTT
NA	TRBD2	TRBJ2-1	TRBV5-1	CASSRSGPLGGSTYNEQFF	TGCGCCAGCAGCCGCTCGGGACCTCTGGGCGGGAGTACCTACAATGAGCAGTTCTTC
NA	TRBD1	TRBJ2-1	TRBV24-1	CATPTGGRMGNEQFF	TGTGCCACCCCGACAGGGGGGAGAATGGGCAATGAGCAGTTCTTC
NA	NA	TRBJ1-5	TRBV7-6	CASSLAPPGSGTGQPQHF	TGTGCCAGCAGCTTAGCCCCTCCAGGTTCCGGGACTGGGCAGCCCCAGCATTTT
NA	NA	TRBJ2-3	TRBV11-2	CASSVAGVVDTQYF	TGTGCCAGCAGCGTAGCCGGGGTGGTAGATACGCAGTATTTT
NA	TRBD1	TRBJ1-2	TRBV27	CASSLLGQGNYGYTF	TGTGCCAGCAGTCTACTCGGACAGGGCAACTATGGCTACACCTTC
NA	NA	TRBJ2-7	TRBV19	CASSNSYEQYF	TGTGCCAGTAGTAACAGCTACGAGCAGTACTTC
once	TRBD1	TRBJ2-7	TRBV6-5	CASSYSGTGVYEQYF	TGTGCCAGCAGTTACTCAGGGACAGGGGTGTACGAGCAGTACTTC
NA	TRBD1	TRBJ2-7	TRBV11-2	CASWGTGAYEQYF	TGTGCCAGCTGGGGGACAGGGGCCTACGAGCAGTACTTC
few	NA	TRBJ2-2	TRBV19	CASRAPGVRGGELFF	TGTGCCAGTAGGGCCCCTGGAGTGCGGGGCGGGGAGCTGTTTTTT
NA	NA	TRBJ1-1	TRBV2	CASSVDRMNTEAFF	TGTGCCAGCAGTGTTGACAGAATGAACACTGAAGCTTTCTTT
NA	TRBD1	TRBJ2-2	TRBV5-1	CASSLADLQGGTGELFF	TGCGCCAGCAGCTTGGCCGATTTACAGGGGGGAACCGGGGAGCTGTTTTTT
NA	NA	TRBJ2-7	TRBV4-2	CASSPGRGAYEQYF	TGTGCCAGCAGCCCTGGGAGGGGGGCCTACGAGCAGTACTTC
NA	TRBD1	TRBJ1-4	TRBV6-6	CASSIRGPQEKLFF	TGTGCCAGCAGTATCAGGGGGCCTCAGGAAAAACTGTTTTTT
NA	TRBD1	TRBJ2-5	TRBV23-1	CASSQLKDRGKTQYF	TGCGCCAGCAGTCAATTAAAGGACAGGGGAAAGACCCAGTACTTC
NA	NA	TRBJ2-7	TRBV18	CASSPGRYEQYF	TGTGCCAGCTCACCAGGCAGGTACGAGCAGTACTTC
NA	NA	TRBJ2-1	TRBV5-1	CASSSWGPYNEQFF	TGCGCCAGCAGCTCTTGGGGGCCCTACAATGAGCAGTTCTTC
once	NA	TRBJ2-5	TRBV9	CASSAGPRALGRTQYF	TGTGCCAGCAGCGCCGGACCCCGGGCCCTGGGGAGGACCCAGTACTTC
NA	TRBD2	TRBJ2-1	TRBV24-1	CATSDPGTSGGYNEQFF	TGTGCCACCAGTGACCCCGGGACTAGCGGGGGTTACAATGAGCAGTTCTTC
few	TRBD1	TRBJ1-6	TRBV5-1	CASSLGRTGGSGSPLHF	TGCGCCAGCAGCTTGGGGCGGACAGGGGGCTCGGGGTCACCCCTCCACTTT
NA	NA	TRBJ1-3	TRBV25-1	CASSVSLVGDTIYF	TGTGCCAGCAGTGTGAGCCTTGTCGGAGACACCATATATTTT
once	NA	TRBJ1-1	TRBV4-1	CASSQDRTTATEAFF	TGCGCCAGCAGCCAAGATCGGACAACCGCCACTGAAGCTTTCTTT
NA	TRBD1	TRBJ1-2	TRBV5-1	CASSPDRVNGYTF	TGCGCCAGCAGCCCGGACAGGGTAAACGGCTACACCTTC
NA	TRBD2	TRBJ2-7	TRBV3-1/TRBV3-2	CASSHVTSGTYEQYF	TGTGCCAGCAGCCACGTCACTAGCGGAACCTACGAGCAGTACTTC
once	TRBD1	TRBJ1-6	TRBV11-2	CASSLPTGAHSPLHF	TGTGCCAGCAGCTTACCGACAGGGGCGCACTCACCCCTCCACTTT
NA	NA	TRBJ2-7	TRBV10-1	CASSESFGDNEQYF	TGCGCCAGCAGTGAGTCGTTTGGGGACAACGAGCAGTACTTC
NA	NA	TRBJ1-1	TRBV6-5	CASKRGGNTEAFF	TGTGCCAGCAAACGGGGGGGTAACACTGAAGCTTTCTTT
NA	NA	TRBJ1-1	TRBV5-1	CASSLASPADTEAFF	TGCGCCAGCAGCTTGGCCTCTCCCGCAGACACTGAAGCTTTCTTT
once	TRBD1	TRBJ2-5	TRBV5-1	CASSLRQGDAETQYF	TGCGCCAGCAGCTTGAGACAGGGCGACGCTGAGACCCAGTACTTC
NA	TRBD1	TRBJ1-2	TRBV9	CASSFWTGNSDRHYGYTF	TGTGCCAGCAGCTTTTGGACAGGGAACTCCGATCGGCACTATGGCTACACCTTC
NA	TRBD2	TRBJ2-1	TRBV30	CAWSTGLAVNEQFF	TGTGCCTGGAGTACAGGACTAGCGGTAAATGAGCAGTTCTTC
NA	TRBD2	TRBJ2-3	TRBV24-1	CATSDHAVAGGADTQYF	TGTGCCACCAGTGATCACGCAGTAGCGGGGGGGGCAGATACGCAGTATTTT
NA	TRBD1	TRBJ1-1	TRBV4-1	CASSLGQGNTEAFF	TGCGCCAGCAGTCTCGGACAGGGGAACACTGAAGCTTTCTTT
NA	TRBD1	TRBJ1-4	TRBV27	CASSRTGNEKLFF	TGTGCCAGCAGCCGGACAGGGAATGAAAAACTGTTTTTT
NA	TRBD2	TRBJ2-2	TRBV24-1	CATSDRGTSREELFF	TGTGCCACCAGTGATAGAGGGACTAGCCGGGAGGAGCTGTTTTTT
NA	NA	TRBJ1-5	TRBV20-1	CSARGEVAQHF	TGCAGTGCTAGAGGGGAGGTGGCCCAGCATTTT
NA	TRBD1	TRBJ1-2	TRBV6-5	CASRAGQGVNYGYTF	TGTGCCAGCAGGGCCGGACAGGGGGTCAACTATGGCTACACCTTC
NA	NA	TRBJ1-1	TRBV9	CASSPSPNTEAFF	TGTGCCAGCAGCCCCTCCCCTAACACTGAAGCTTTCTTT
NA	NA	TRBJ2-1	TRBV10-1	CASSEGGAGYNEQFF	TGCGCCAGCAGTGAGGGAGGGGCGGGATACAATGAGCAGTTCTTC
NA	NA	TRBJ1-6	TRBV5-6	CASSLSAVSPLHF	TGTGCCAGCAGCTTGTCCGCAGTTTCACCCCTCCACTTT
NA	TRBD1	TRBJ1-1	TRBV5-1	CASSAGTGVETEAFF	TGCGCCAGCAGCGCCGGGACAGGGGTTGAGACTGAAGCTTTCTTT
NA	NA	TRBJ1-2	TRBV7-2	CASRATGWDGYTF	TGTGCCAGCCGTGCTACAGGGTGGGATGGCTACACCTTC
NA	NA	TRBJ2-1	TRBV5-1	CASSLRALAHLYNEQFF	TGCGCCAGCAGCCTGCGGGCTTTGGCACATTTGTACAATGAGCAGTTCTTC
NA	NA	TRBJ1-5	TRBV4-1	CASSYNRDLSNQPQHF	TGCGCCAGCAGCTACAACAGGGACCTTAGCAATCAGCCCCAGCATTTT
NA	TRBD2	TRBJ2-7	TRBV3-1/TRBV3-2	CASSQRGAAYEQYF	TGTGCCAGCAGCCAGCGGGGGGCCGCCTACGAGCAGTACTTC
few	NA	TRBJ1-1	TRBV18	CASSPMRLGRSTEAFF	TGTGCCAGCTCACCAATGAGACTAGGTAGAAGCACTGAAGCTTTCTTT
once	NA	TRBJ1-5	TRBV4-1	CASSQAVSNQPQHF	TGCGCCAGCAGCCAAGCAGTTAGCAATCAGCCCCAGCATTTT